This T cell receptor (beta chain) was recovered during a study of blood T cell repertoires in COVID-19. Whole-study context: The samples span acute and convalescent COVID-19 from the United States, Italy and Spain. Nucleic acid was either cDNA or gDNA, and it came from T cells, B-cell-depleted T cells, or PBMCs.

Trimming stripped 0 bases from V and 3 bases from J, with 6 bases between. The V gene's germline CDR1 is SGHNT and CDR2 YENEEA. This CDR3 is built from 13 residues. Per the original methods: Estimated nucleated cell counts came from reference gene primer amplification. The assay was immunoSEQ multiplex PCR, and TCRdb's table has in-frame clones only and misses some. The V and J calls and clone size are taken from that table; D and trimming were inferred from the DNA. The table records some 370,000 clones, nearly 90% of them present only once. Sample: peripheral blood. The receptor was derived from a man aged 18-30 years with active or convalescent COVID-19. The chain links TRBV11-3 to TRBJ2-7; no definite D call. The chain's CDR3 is CASSLDRNYEQYF. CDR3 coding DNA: TGTGCCAGCAGCTTAGACAGGAACTACGAGCAGTACTTC.